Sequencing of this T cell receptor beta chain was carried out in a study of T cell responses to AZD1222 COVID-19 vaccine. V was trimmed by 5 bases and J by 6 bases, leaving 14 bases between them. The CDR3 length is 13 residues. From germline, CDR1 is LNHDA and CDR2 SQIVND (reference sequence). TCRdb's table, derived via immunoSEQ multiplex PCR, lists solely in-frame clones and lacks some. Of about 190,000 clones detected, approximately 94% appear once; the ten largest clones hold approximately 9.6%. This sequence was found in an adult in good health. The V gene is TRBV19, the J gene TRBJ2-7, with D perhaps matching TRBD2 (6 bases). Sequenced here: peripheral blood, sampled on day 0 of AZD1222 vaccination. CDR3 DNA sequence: TGTGCCAGTAGTTCTCGGGACTTTGGCGAGCAGTACTTC. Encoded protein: CASSSRDFGEQYF. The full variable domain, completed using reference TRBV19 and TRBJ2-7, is DGGITQSPKYLFRKEGQNVTLSCEQNLNHDAMYWYRQDPGQGLRLIYYSQIVNDFQKGDIAEGYSVSREKKESFPLTVTSAQKNPTAFYLCASSSRDFGEQYFGPGTRLTVT.